These 28 T cell receptor beta chains were sequenced from one sample in a study of pediatric ulcerative colitis. Some clones are missing from TCRdb's copy, which holds only in-frame ones; the method was immunoSEQ multiplex PCR. This sample has 50,000 to 65,000 clones, with approximately 87% found just once. What was sequenced was blood. The receptors originated from a boy aged 5-17 years with severe ulcerative colitis.

The chain uses TRBV15 and TRBJ2-5; 8 nucleotides agree with TRBD2. CDR1 is LNHNV, CDR2 YYDKDF, per germline (reference sequence). V shed 5 bases and J 3 bases; nucleotides not matched to a gene: 5. The CDR3 length is 14 residues. The CDR3 region has the DNA TGTGCCACCAGCGGATTTAGCGGGGAAGAGACCCAGTACTTC. Amino acids: CATSGFSGEETQYF.

V is TRBV5-6 and J is TRBJ2-7; D gene unclear. The germline gives CDR1 SGHDT, CDR2 YYEEEE. V shed 4 bases and J shed 3 bases, with 11 bases lying between them. The CDR3 has 13 amino acids. CDR3 bases: TGTGCCAGCAGCCTGGCGGCTCTCTACGAGCAGTACTTC. Encoded protein: CASSLAALYEQYF.

The CDR3 nucleotides are TGTGCCAGCAGACGATGGGACAGCCCCAATCAGCCCCAGCATTTT. Translation gives CASRRWDSPNQPQHF. This rearrangement joins TRBV28 to TRBJ1-5; 7 bases align to TRBD1. V lost 6 bases to trimming and J lost 3 bases; unmatched junction nucleotides: 8. CDR1 and CDR2 (germline): MDHEN, SYDVKM. The CDR3 is 15 residues long. Full variable domain (missing parts from reference TRBV28 and TRBJ1-5): DVKVTQSSRYLVKRTGEKVFLECVQDMDHENMFWYRQDPGLGLRLIYFSYDVKMKEKGDIPEGYSVSREKKERFSLILESASTNQTSMYLCASRRWDSPNQPQHFGDGTRLSIL.

This chain's CDR3 is CASSLAPGTINEQFF. CDR3 nucleotides: TGCGCCAGCAGCTTGGCACCGGGCACAATCAATGAGCAGTTCTTC. This sequence joins TRBV5-1 and TRBJ2-1; D is uncertain. V gave up 0 bases and J gave up 6 bases, with 13 bases separating them. This CDR3 contains 15 residues. CDR1 SGHRS and CDR2 YFSETQ come from the germline V gene.

The chain links TRBV11-2 to TRBJ2-6, with D unresolved. The length of the CDR3 is 17 residues. Trimming removed 0 bases at V and 0 bases at J, with 9 bases between. The germline V gene encodes CDR1 SGHAT and CDR2 FQNNGV. The CDR3 DNA reads as TGTGCCAGCAGCTTAGATCTTCAGACCTCTGGGGCCAACGTCCTGACTTTC. It is translated as CASSLDLQTSGANVLTF. The whole variable domain, remainder taken from reference TRBV11-2 and TRBJ2-6, is EAGVAQSPRYKIIEKRQSVAFWCNPISGHATLYWYQQILGQGPKLLIQFQNNGVVDDSQLPKDRFSAERLKGVDSTLKIQPAKLEDSAVYLCASSLDLQTSGANVLTFGAGSRLTVL.

The rearrangement joins TRBV10-3 to TRBJ1-5, with D unclear. The CDR3 consists of 14 residues. Trimming removed 0 bases from V and 1 base from J, with 4 bases in between. Germline CDR1 is ENHRY and CDR2 is SYGVKD. CDR3 nucleotides: TGTGCCATCAGTGAGTCCGGGAGCAATCAGCCCCAGCATTTT. This encodes CAISESGSNQPQHF.

V usage is TRBV9 and J usage is TRBJ2-5; TRBD1 might be the D (6 bases). CDR1 and CDR2 from the germline V gene are SGDLS and YYNGEE. The CDR3 is 14 amino acids. Trimming removed 3 bases from V and 0 bases from J, with 9 bases in between. DNA of the CDR3: TGTGCCAGCAGCGAAACAGGGAACCAAGAGACCCAGTACTTC. Translating gives CASSETGNQETQYF.

The chain employs TRBV30 and TRBJ1-5; 11 bases are a match to TRBD1. Per germline, CDR1 GTSNPN and CDR2 SVGIG (reference sequence). The CDR3 is 14 amino acids. V shed 1 base and J 6 bases; nucleotides not matched to a gene: 2. CDR3 sequence reads: CAWSGGQGVQPQHF. Here the CDR3 DNA reads TGTGCCTGGAGTGGGGGACAGGGGGTTCAGCCCCAGCATTTT.

The gene calls are TRBV7-2 and TRBJ2-5; D unclear. The V end lost 2 bases, the J end lost 2 bases, and 6 bases lay between the germline ends. This CDR3 is 13 amino acids long. Germline V CDR1 and CDR2: SGHTA, FQGNSA. The CDR3 sequence: CASSLWRQETQYF. CDR3 bases: TGTGCCAGCAGCTTATGGCGGCAAGAGACCCAGTACTTC.

The chain links TRBV21-1 to TRBJ2-1; TRBD2, the D gene given by the table, was not confirmed from the DNA. TRBV21-1 is designated a pseudogene. The CDR3 contains 17 residues. The CDR3 spells CARFVLPSGSTYNEQFF. The CDR3 DNA sequence: TGTGCCCGGTTCGTGTTGCCTAGCGGGAGCACCTACAATGAGCAGTTCTTC.

This clone has only one observation. The chain links TRBV7-9 to TRBJ2-1, with 9 bases that match TRBD1. This CDR3 comprises 14 residues. V lost 5 bases and J lost 8; bases outside the gene matches: 7. Per the germline V gene, CDR1 is SEHNR and CDR2 is FQNEAQ (reference sequence). The DNA of the CDR3 is TGTGCCAGCAGCCGCCGGGACAGGGCCTATGAGCAGTTCTTC. Protein product: CASSRRDRAYEQFF.

This chain links TRBV27 with TRBJ2-7, with TRBD2 matching 10 bases. The CDR3 extends over 15 amino acids. The V gene's germline CDR1 is MNHEY and CDR2 SMNVEV (reference sequence). J lost 4 bases, V lost 7 bases, and 10 bases had no gene match. CDR3 residues: CASIGLAGVSYEQYF. CDR3 coding DNA: TGTGCCAGCATTGGGCTAGCGGGAGTTTCGTACGAGCAGTACTTC.

At least ten counts were recorded for this clone. This sequence joins TRBV11-3 and TRBJ2-7, with D uncertain. The germline CDR1 and CDR2 sequences are SGHNT and YENEEA. The CDR3 runs to 13 residues. V lost 0 bases to trimming and J lost 0 bases, with 3 bases between them. The CDR3 nucleotides read TGTGCCAGCAGCTTAGACAACTCCTACGAGCAGTACTTC. The encoded protein is CASSLDNSYEQYF. The full variable domain, in which reference TRBV11-3 and TRBJ2-7 provide the parts outside the CDR3, is EAGVVQSPRYKIIEKKQPVAFWCNPISGHNTLYWYLQNLGQGPELLIRYENEEAVDDSQLPKDRFSAERLKGVDSTLKIQPAELGDSAVYLCASSLDNSYEQYFGPGTRLTVT.

The sample holds a few counts of this clone. The chain is built from TRBV29-1 and TRBJ2-5, with 9 nucleotides matching TRBD1. V was clipped by 3 bases and J by 5 bases; unmatched bases: 10. The CDR3 has 15 residues. Germline V gene lookup returns CDR1 SQVTM and CDR2 ANQGSEA. DNA of the CDR3: TGCAGCGTTGAGGGGGGACAGGGAAATTGGGAGACCCAGTACTTC. Its protein is CSVEGGQGNWETQYF.

This chain uses TRBV27 with TRBJ2-3, with unresolved D. Germline V gene data show CDR1 as MNHEY and CDR2 as SMNVEV (reference sequence). The CDR3 consists of 13 residues. The V and J ends lost 2 bases and 6 bases respectively, with 9 bases between them. CDR3 DNA: TGTGCCAGCAGTTTAGTATCTGGGGATACGCAGTATTTT. It codes for CASSLVSGDTQYF.

This clone was seen only a few times. V usage is TRBV18 and J usage is TRBJ1-1, with a weak D call TRBD1 (5 bases). CDR3 length equals 13 residues. Trimming took 6 bases from V and 1 from J, leaving 9 bases between them. Germline CDR1 is KGHSH and CDR2 is LQKENI. The CDR3 region is CASSADKNTEAFF. In DNA form, the CDR3 reads TGTGCCAGCTCTGCGGACAAGAACACTGAAGCTTTCTTT.

The chain joins TRBV5-1 to TRBJ2-5; possible D gene TRBD2, 5 bases. The CDR3 is 14 amino acids. Germline-derived CDR1 and CDR2 are SGHRS and YFSETQ. The V and J ends lost 4 bases and 6 bases respectively, with 16 bases between them. CDR3 amino acids: CASSETLGYQTQYF. In nucleotides, the CDR3 is TGCGCCAGCAGCGAAACACTAGGCTATCAGACCCAGTACTTC.

The gene calls are TRBV27 and TRBJ2-1; 10 positions agree with TRBD2. Unmatched junction bases numbered 3, after V lost 2 bases and J lost 5 bases. CDR1 and CDR2 (germline): MNHEY, SMNVEV (reference sequence). This CDR3 has 15 residues. In nucleotides, the CDR3 is TGTGCCAGCAGTTTAGCTCTAGCGGGAGACAATGAGCAGTTCTTC. Translating gives CASSLALAGDNEQFF.

This clone has a handful of counts. The chain links TRBV30 to TRBJ1-2, with D hard to call. There are 13 residues in the CDR3. V lost 2 bases and J lost 4, with 11 bases in between. Germline values: CDR1 GTSNPN, CDR2 SVGIG (reference sequence). The CDR3 sequence: CAWSLGKAYGYTF. The CDR3 DNA sequence: TGTGCCTGGAGTTTAGGGAAAGCCTATGGCTACACCTTC.

V gene TRBV25-1 combines with J gene TRBJ1-1, with 8 bases identical to TRBD1. The germline V gene has CDR1 MGHDK and CDR2 SYGVNS. This CDR3 region has 16 residues. V lost 4 bases and J lost 2; bases outside the gene matches: 9. This CDR3 is CASSGSRPGGNTEAFF. The DNA of the CDR3 is TGTGCCAGCAGTGGCAGCCGGCCAGGGGGCAACACTGAAGCTTTCTTT.

The V call is TRBV30, the J call TRBJ2-1; D not resolved. Germline assignment: CDR1 GTSNPN and CDR2 SVGIG (reference sequence). V shed 2 bases and J shed 4 bases, with 6 bases lying between them. CDR3 size: 12 residues. The CDR3 region is CAWSLPYNEQFF. The CDR3 DNA reads as TGTGCCTGGAGTCTGCCGTACAATGAGCAGTTCTTC.

The V gene is TRBV30, the J gene TRBJ1-1; 7 positions match TRBD1. J gave up 1 base and V 2 bases, and 1 base lay outside the gene matches. Germline CDR1 and CDR2: GTSNPN and SVGIG (reference sequence). This CDR3 region has 13 residues. CDR3 nucleotide sequence: TGTGCCTGGAGTTACAGGGGGAACACTGAAGCTTTCTTT. This gives the protein CAWSYRGNTEAFF.

The V and J genes are TRBV7-9 and TRBJ1-4; TRBD1 matches 9 bases. Germline lookup yields CDR1 SEHNR and CDR2 FQNEAQ (reference sequence). J was trimmed by 8 bases and V by 5 bases; bases with no gene match: 6. The CDR3 spans 14 residues. The CDR3 nucleotides read TGTGCCAGCAGCCAGACAGGGGGTGTGGAAAAACTGTTTTTT. Residues: CASSQTGGVEKLFF.

The CDR3 DNA is TGCGCCAGCAGCCTCGACAGGGGGAATGAGCAGTTCTTC. Translating it yields CASSLDRGNEQFF. The V and J genes are TRBV4-1 and TRBJ2-1, with 9 bases matching TRBD1. The V gene's germline CDR1 is MGHRA and CDR2 YSYEKL. The CDR3 is 13 amino acids. V lost 4 bases and J lost 7; bases outside the gene matches: 2.

The chain combines TRBV5-6 with TRBJ1-3; 7 nucleotides match TRBD1. J was trimmed by 3 bases and V by 1 base; bases with no gene match: 4. Germline values: CDR1 SGHDT, CDR2 YYEEEE. CDR3 length: 15 amino acids. The DNA of the CDR3 is TGTGCCAGCAGCTTGAAGGGGGCGGGTGGAAACACCATATATTTT. Encoded protein: CASSLKGAGGNTIYF.

V and J are TRBV9 and TRBJ1-4; D may be TRBD1 (6 bases). V shed 0 bases and J shed 8 bases, with 14 bases lying between them. The germline CDR1 and CDR2 sequences are SGDLS and YYNGEE. The CDR3 length is 15 residues. CDR3 loop: CASSVEAGGAEKLFF. The CDR3 coding sequence is TGTGCCAGCAGCGTAGAGGCCGGGGGGGCCGAAAAACTGTTTTTT.

This sequence joins TRBV5-4 and TRBJ2-3; TRBD2 aligns across 9 bases. V lost 1 base to trimming and J lost 1 base; unmatched junction nucleotides: 10. In germline, CDR1 is SGHNT, CDR2 YYREEE (reference sequence). The CDR3 sequence is 18 residues long. The CDR3 loop reads CASSLLSAGGPGTDTQYF. For the CDR3, the DNA is TGTGCCAGCAGCTTGCTTTCGGCGGGAGGGCCAGGCACAGATACGCAGTATTTT.

This clone was found once. This rearrangement joins TRBV7-6 to TRBJ2-2, with TRBD1 identical over 9 bases. Germline V gives CDR1 SGHVS, CDR2 FNYEAQ. V was pared by 4 bases and J by 5 bases, with 11 bases of the junction left unmatched. The CDR3 sequence is 17 residues long. The CDR3 here is CASSSEPGQGSTGELFF. The CDR3 coding sequence is TGTGCCAGCAGCTCAGAACCGGGACAGGGTTCGACCGGGGAGCTGTTTTTT.